This entry lists 31 T cell receptor beta chains sequenced from one sample in a study of blood T cells in healthy people across ages (dated by TCRdb to between 2014 and 2017). The library was generated by 5' RACE. TCRdb lists the instrument as Illumina HiSeq 2500. A second PCR of about 7 to 12 cycles was performed with a sample-barcoded 5' primer and a J-beta primer mix. TCRdb reprocessed the public reads (quality trimming at Q25 with fastp, clone calling with MiXCR) and kept in-frame beta chains. When rows share a CDR3 protein, they turn into one entry using the most common DNA and genes. This sample is represented by some 1.5 million distinct CDR3 sequences; approximately 30% of them were singletons. The top ten constitute over 7% of the sample. Sequenced sample: blood. These receptors were collected from a woman aged 30 to 39 in good health.

This clonotype was detected only a few times. This chain joins TRBV12-3 or TRBV12-4 and TRBJ1-1; D ambiguous. V lost 3 bases to trimming and J lost 11 bases, with 10 bases between them. The CDR3 is 11 residues long. CDR3 DNA: TGTGCCAGCAGTTTTCTCGGGATGGCTTTCTTT. Its protein is CASSFLGMAFF.

This clonotype was counted a single time. The chain links TRBV20-1 to TRBJ2-3; D is undetermined. Germline V gene data show CDR1 as DFQATT and CDR2 as SNEGSKA (reference sequence). Deletions cut 6 bases from V and 4 bases from J, with 17 bases between. CDR3 length equals 14 residues. CDR3 loop: CSAPGMEIADTQYF. The CDR3 region has the DNA TGCAGTGCCCCTGGGATGGAGATCGCAGATACGCAGTATTTT.

In this sample, this clonotype turned up many times. V and J are TRBV20-1 and TRBJ2-7, with 8 bases aligning to TRBD1. Germline CDR1 and CDR2: DFQATT and SNEGSKA (reference sequence). CDR3 length: 14 amino acids. After removal of 3 bases from V and 3 bases from J, the junction contained 7 bases not matched to a gene. CDR3 sequence (DNA): TGCAGTGCTAGTGCCACAGGGGGTCTCTACGAGCAGTACTTC. Residues: CSASATGGLYEQYF.

This sequence joins TRBV6-5 and TRBJ2-7; maybe TRBD1 (8 bases). The CDR3 is made up of 15 amino acids. Per the germline V gene, CDR1 is MNHEY and CDR2 is SVGAGI. Trimming removed 6 bases from V and 3 bases from J, with 18 bases in between. This CDR3 reads CASRLGQGGFYEQYF. In DNA, the CDR3 is TGTGCCAGCAGACTCGGACAGGGAGGGTTCTACGAGCAGTACTTC.

This clonotype appeared many times. The V and J genes are TRBV28 and TRBJ2-7, with 10 bases lining up with TRBD1. Trimming at V came to 3 bases and at J to 5 bases, leaving 7 bases not matched to a gene. Looked up from germline, CDR1 is MDHEN and CDR2 is SYDVKM. The CDR3 has 15 amino acids. CDR3 DNA sequence: TGTGCCAGCAGTTTGAGGCCGGGACAGGGGAACGAGCAGTACTTC. This encodes CASSLRPGQGNEQYF.

The CDR3 nucleotides read TGTGCCACCAGTGATAGACAGGGAAGGGAAGATCAGCCCCAGCATTTT. It yields the protein CATSDRQGREDQPQHF. The rearrangement joins TRBV24-1 to TRBJ1-5, with 7 bases aligning to TRBD1. The junction had 9 bases not matched to a gene; V was cut back by 3 bases and J by 5 bases. The CDR3 is 16 amino acids. The V gene's germline CDR1 is KGHDR and CDR2 SFDVKD.

This clonotype was seen once. This may be a read error: a much more frequent sequence differs by one nucleotide. The chain uses TRBV7-2 and TRBJ2-7; D possibly corresponds to TRBD1 (7 bases). The V and J ends lost 3 bases and 9 bases respectively, with 15 bases between them. From germline, CDR1 is SGHTA and CDR2 FQGNSA. The CDR3 sequence is 13 residues long. CDR3 bases: TGTGCCAGCAGCTTCCGACAGGGAGGTGTGCAGTACTTC. Protein product: CASSFRQGGVQYF.

This clonotype was observed at least ten times. The V gene is TRBV20-1, the J gene TRBJ2-7; 8 bases align to TRBD2. The CDR3 has 14 residues. Germline trimming cut 0 bases from V and 6 bases from J; bases unmatched to any gene: 7. CDR1 is DFQATT and CDR2 is SNEGSKA in the germline V gene (reference sequence). CDR3 bases: TGCAGTGCTAGAGAACGAGCGGGAGTCGGCGAGCAGTACTTC. Its translation is CSARERAGVGEQYF.

This clonotype came up a few times. One end of the junction does not line up with germline, which may come from a read error. The rearrangement links TRBV12-3 or TRBV12-4 to TRBJ2-4; 7 bases are shared with TRBD1. The CDR3 length is 13 residues. CDR3 residues: CASSLRQGNIRYF. CDR3 nucleotides: TGTGCCAGCAGTTTAAGACAGGGAAACATTCGGTACTTC.

Comments on this clonotype: A read error may explain this, as a much larger clone is one base away. The gene calls are TRBV7-9 and TRBJ2-7, with 10 positions matching TRBD2. The assigned J gene may be wrong: the sequence end matches TRBJ2-5 better. Germline CDR1 and CDR2: SEHNR and FQNEAQ (reference sequence). The CDR3 is 17 amino acids. The CDR3 DNA follows: TGTGCCAGCAGCCCCGGACCAGCGGGAGGGAGCGAGCAGACCCAGTACTTC. This sequence encodes CASSPGPAGGSEQTQYF.

This clonotype has a handful of counts. The J gene is TRBJ1-1, the V gene TRBV12-3 or TRBV12-4, with D tentatively TRBD1 (5 bases). This CDR3 region has 14 residues. The V end lost 6 bases, the J end lost 1 base, and 12 bases lay between the germline ends. CDR3 protein: CASSQRDGNTEAFF. As DNA, the CDR3 is TGTGCCAGCAGCCAACGGGACGGGAACACTGAAGCTTTCTTT.

V gene TRBV4-1 combines with J gene TRBJ1-1, with 9 bases that match TRBD1. V shed 0 bases and J 3 bases; nucleotides not matched to a gene: 2. This CDR3 comprises 15 residues. Germline V gives CDR1 MGHRA, CDR2 YSYEKL. The CDR3 here is CASSQEGQGYTEAFF. The DNA of the CDR3 is TGCGCCAGCAGCCAAGAGGGACAGGGATACACTGAAGCTTTCTTT.

The V and J genes are TRBV29-1 and TRBJ1-6; D unclear. Germline-derived CDR1 and CDR2 are SQVTM and ANQGSEA. Trimming pared 7 bases from V and 9 bases from J, leaving 16 bases between. The CDR3 spans 13 residues. The CDR3 nucleotides read TGCAGCGCCAGACGGGGTGAGGGTTCACCCCTCCACTTT. Its protein product is CSARRGEGSPLHF.

This clonotype came up a few times. The CDR3 DNA reads as TGCAGTGCTAGTGGAGGGAAATACAATGAGCAGTTCTTC. Protein sequence: CSASGGKYNEQFF. The chain joins TRBV20-1 to TRBJ2-1; D may be TRBD2 (6 bases). The CDR3 spans 13 residues. The germline V gene encodes CDR1 DFQATT and CDR2 SNEGSKA (reference sequence). The germline V and J ends were trimmed by 3 bases and 4 bases, with 10 bases remaining between them.

At least ten counts were recorded for this clonotype. V usage is TRBV4-1 and J usage is TRBJ2-7; 7 nucleotides align to TRBD1. Looked up from germline, CDR1 is MGHRA and CDR2 is YSYEKL. This CDR3 is 16 amino acids long. V was clipped by 2 bases and J by 0 bases; unmatched bases: 7. CDR3 bases: TGCGCCAGCAGCCAACTCGTGACAGGGAACTCCTACGAGCAGTACTTC. It encodes CASSQLVTGNSYEQYF.

This sequence joins TRBV29-1 and TRBJ1-4, with 7 bases that match TRBD1. Germline V gives CDR1 SQVTM, CDR2 ANQGSEA. V lost 4 bases and J lost 6; bases outside the gene matches: 5. The length of the CDR3 is 13 residues. CDR3: CSVARDRDEKLFF. CDR3 bases: TGCAGCGTTGCCCGAGACAGGGATGAAAAACTGTTTTTT.

This chain connects TRBV7-2 to TRBJ1-2; 7 bases agree with TRBD1. The CDR3 is 13 amino acids. V lost 6 bases to trimming and J lost 3 bases; unmatched junction nucleotides: 4. Germline V gene data show CDR1 as SGHTA and CDR2 as FQGNSA. Here the CDR3 DNA reads TGTGCCAGCAGACAGGGGACTGACTATGGCTACACCTTC. It codes for CASRQGTDYGYTF.

The chain links TRBV7-9 to TRBJ1-5; D is unclear. The V gene lost 11 bases and the J gene lost 3 bases, with 14 bases spanning the gap. CDR3 length equals 13 residues. The germline gives CDR1 SEHNR, CDR2 FQNEAQ (reference sequence). The CDR3 DNA reads TGTGCCCTCGGGCAAGATCACAATCAGCCCCAGCATTTT. This codes for CALGQDHNQPQHF.

J is TRBJ1-1 and V is TRBV6-4; 9 bases map to TRBD1. After removal of 5 bases from V and 1 base from J, the junction contained 8 bases not matched to a gene. The CDR3 loop spans 16 amino acids. Germline V gene lookup returns CDR1 MRHNA and CDR2 SNTAGT. The CDR3 DNA sequence: TGTGCCAGCAGTATCACAGGGGGCCGAGGGAACACTGAAGCTTTCTTT. Amino acids: CASSITGGRGNTEAFF.

The V and J genes are TRBV3-1 and TRBJ2-7; the D gene is possibly TRBD1 (5 bases). The tail of the sequence fits TRBJ2-5 better, so the J call may be wrong. Germline loops: CDR1 LGHDT, CDR2 YNNKEL (reference sequence). This CDR3 comprises 16 residues. The CDR3 DNA reads TGTGCCAGCAGCCAATCACTGGGGCCAGACGGAGAGACCCAGTACTTC. Translation: CASSQSLGPDGETQYF.

Regarding this clonotype: A much more abundant neighbour one base away suggests this may be a read error. V gene TRBV29-1 combines with J gene TRBJ2-7; tentatively, D is TRBD1 (5 bases). The germline V gene encodes CDR1 SQVTM and CDR2 ANQGSEA. The CDR3 covers 11 residues. Trimming removed 5 bases from V and 6 bases from J, with 11 bases in between. The CDR3 reads CSVNMGPEQYF. DNA for the CDR3: TGCAGCGTTAATATGGGGCCCGAGCAGTACTTC.

V is TRBV15 and J is TRBJ1-4; 7 bases match TRBD1. The CDR3 is made up of 16 amino acids. The V gene's germline CDR1 is LNHNV and CDR2 YYDKDF (reference sequence). V was pared by 4 bases and J by 4 bases, with 9 bases of the junction left unmatched. CDR3 amino acids: CATSILNRGGNEKLFF. DNA of the CDR3: TGTGCCACCAGCATACTGAACAGGGGTGGTAATGAAAAACTGTTTTTT.

This clonotype was detected only a few times. The chain is built from TRBV7-2 and TRBJ2-7; the D gene could be TRBD1 or TRBD2 (5 bases each). The CDR3 has 14 amino acids. Germline V gene lookup returns CDR1 SGHTA and CDR2 FQGNSA. Trimming took 4 bases from V and 6 from J, leaving 16 bases between them. The CDR3: CASSSGAGIGEQYF. CDR3 sequence (DNA): TGTGCCAGCAGCTCTGGGGCCGGGATCGGCGAGCAGTACTTC.

The V gene is TRBV5-1, the J gene TRBJ2-7; D is ambiguous. The CDR3 is made up of 13 amino acids. Trimming stripped 1 base from V and 3 bases from J, with 8 bases between. Germline values: CDR1 SGHRS, CDR2 YFSETQ. This CDR3 is CASSLSRYYEQYF. In DNA form, the CDR3 reads TGCGCCAGCAGCTTGAGTAGATACTACGAGCAGTACTTC.

Remarks on this clonotype: Sequence at one end of the junction differs from germline and may be a read error. The chain employs TRBV27 and TRBJ1-4; D unresolved. Germline assignment: CDR1 MNHEY and CDR2 SMNVEV (reference sequence). CDR3 size: 13 residues. CDR3: CASSSAGSEKPFF. The CDR3 bases are TGTGCCAGCAGTTCGGCAGGTAGTGAAAAACCGTTTTTT.

With respect to this clonotype: Since a much larger clone is just one base distant, this may be a read error. The chain uses TRBV29-1 and TRBJ2-1; D is possibly TRBD1 (5 bases). CDR3 size: 14 residues. Germline V CDR1 and CDR2: SQVTM, ANQGSEA. Trimming took 4 bases from V and 10 from J, leaving 20 bases between them. CDR3 sequence reads: CSVGTRTPCREQFF. The DNA of the CDR3 is TGCAGCGTTGGGACCCGGACACCATGTCGGGAGCAGTTCTTC.

This clonotype came up a few times. The V and J genes are TRBV20-1 and TRBJ2-5, with 16 positions matching TRBD2. The CDR3 is 17 residues long. The germline V gene encodes CDR1 DFQATT and CDR2 SNEGSKA (reference sequence). After removal of 3 bases from V and 5 bases from J, the junction contained 9 bases not matched to a gene. This chain's CDR3 is CSASTGLAGGPGETQYF. The CDR3 nucleotides read TGCAGTGCTAGTACGGGACTAGCGGGAGGGCCGGGGGAGACCCAGTACTTC.

In this sample, this clonotype turned up a few times. The rearrangement joins TRBV9 to TRBJ2-7, with D tentatively TRBD1 or TRBD2 (5 bases each). Germline V gene data show CDR1 as SGDLS and CDR2 as YYNGEE. V dropped 3 bases and J dropped 7 bases, with 23 bases sitting between them. The CDR3 sequence is 16 residues long. DNA for the CDR3: TGTGCCAGCAGCGAGACCGGGACGGACCCTACGGGGGAGCAGTACTTC. Translating gives CASSETGTDPTGEQYF. The variable domain in full, completed from reference TRBV9 and TRBJ2-7, reads DSGVTQTPKHLITATGQRVTLRCSPRSGDLSVYWYQQSLDQGLQFLIQYYNGEERAKGNILERFSAQQFPDLHSELNLSSLELGDSALYFCASSETGTDPTGEQYFGPGTRLTVT.

V and J are TRBV20-1 and TRBJ2-3; possibly TRBD1 for D (5 bases). This CDR3 has 15 residues. V lost 0 bases and J lost 5, with 15 bases in between. CDR1 and CDR2 from the germline V gene are DFQATT and SNEGSKA (reference sequence). CDR3 DNA sequence: TGCAGTGCTAGAGATTGGGAAGGGGTCAGAGATACGCAGTATTTT. As protein: CSARDWEGVRDTQYF.

V and J are TRBV7-2 and TRBJ1-2; D is unresolved. This CDR3 has 12 residues. Germline assignment: CDR1 SGHTA and CDR2 FQGNSA. Trimming cost V 11 bases and J 4 bases, with 14 bases left between them. The CDR3 loop is CAGNDQLYGYTF. CDR3 bases: TGTGCCGGCAATGACCAGCTCTATGGCTACACCTTC.

J is TRBJ2-1 and V is TRBV7-8; D gene unclear. Trimming removed 2 bases from V and 8 bases from J, with 13 bases in between. Germline loops: CDR1 SGHVS, CDR2 FQNEAQ. The CDR3 contains 14 residues. CDR3 residues: CASSLTLLDHEQFF. CDR3 coding DNA: TGTGCCAGCAGCTTAACTCTACTTGACCATGAGCAGTTCTTC.